This record concerns one T cell receptor beta chain sequence. Its antigen is as yet unknown. Uncontrolled infection, other autoimmune disease, pregnancy and lactation each barred patients from inclusion. The diagnoses drew upon clinical symptoms, serum thyroxine and TRAb, thyroid ultrasound and orbital computed tomography. This entry is derived from a study of T cells in Graves' hyperthyroidism and ophthalmopathy. The overall study: Any treatment followed the collection of peripheral blood at initial diagnosis.

CDR3 size: 14 residues. V was trimmed by 7 bases and J by 5 bases, leaving 17 bases between them. The study's findings and limits: Model output signaled ophthalmopathy a median approximately 6 months ahead of onset.

It was RNA transcripts that yielded the amplified TCR beta CDR3 regions. An initial round of RT-PCR targeting the TCR CDR3 relied on the HTBI primer set. Each CDR3 protein gets one entry after TCRdb re-called the multiplex PCR reads with MiXCR. The sample shows fewer than 650,000 distinct CDR3 sequences, 14% to 15% of them seen only once. The chain uses TRBV12-3 or TRBV12-4 and TRBJ1-1, with a possible D match to TRBD1 (6 bases). This clonotype was obtained from a woman in her forties with Graves' ophthalmopathy. The sample consisted of blood. CDR3 sequence: CASTGGGRWTEAFF. CDR3 sequence (DNA): TGTGCCAGCACAGGAGGGGGACGGTGGACTGAAGCTTTCTTT.